Below, 9 T cell receptor beta chains from the same sample are listed, as sequenced in a study of control samples from healthy donors and cancer patients. The method was immunoSEQ multiplex PCR; TCRdb's version includes in-frame clones alone and lacks a portion of them. Among fewer than 200,000 clones, around 94% were seen once, and the ten largest hold 12% to 15%. Sequencing used PBMCs. The receptors come from a man in his fifties or sixties with colorectal cancer.

V and J are TRBV30 and TRBJ1-4; TRBD1 agrees at 10 bases. The CDR3 spans 12 residues. Germline V gene lookup returns CDR1 GTSNPN and CDR2 SVGIG (reference sequence). With V trimmed by 0 bases and J by 15 bases, 4 bases remained unmatched. DNA for the CDR3: TGTGCCTGGAGTGTACTAGGACAGGGGGTGTTTTTT. Translation: CAWSVLGQGVFF.

V and J are TRBV5-1 and TRBJ2-3, with D unclear. Trimming cost V 0 bases and J 3 bases, with 11 bases left between them. In germline, CDR1 is SGHRS, CDR2 YFSETQ. This CDR3 spans 15 amino acids. DNA for the CDR3: TGCGCCAGCAGCTTGGTCCAGTCCCCAACAGATACGCAGTATTTT. Protein sequence: CASSLVQSPTDTQYF.

The chain joins TRBV6-2 or TRBV6-3 to TRBJ1-5; TRBD1 matches 10 bases. V lost 6 bases to trimming and J lost 7 bases; unmatched junction nucleotides: 9. Germline V gives CDR1 MNHEY, CDR2 SVGEGT. The CDR3 is 15 amino acids. This chain's CDR3 is CASSLWTGGGQPQHF. CDR3 coding DNA: TGTGCCAGCAGCCTCTGGACAGGGGGTGGGCAGCCCCAGCATTTT.

The table lists this clone with a count of one. This rearrangement joins TRBV6-4 to TRBJ2-6; D not resolved. The CDR3 sequence is 15 residues long. V shed 3 bases and J shed 4 bases, with 10 bases lying between them. CDR1 and CDR2 (germline): MRHNA, SNTAGT. The CDR3 nucleotides are TGTGCCAGCAGTGAAAAAGGGATGGGGGCCAACGTCCTGACTTTC. Its protein product is CASSEKGMGANVLTF.

This chain connects TRBV19 to TRBJ1-1; D ambiguous. The length of the CDR3 is 13 residues. With 6 bases removed from V and 1 base from J, the gap between germline ends came to 9 bases. Germline values: CDR1 LNHDA, CDR2 SQIVND (reference sequence). CDR3 coding DNA: TGTGCCAGTAGCCTATTGAGGAACACTGAAGCTTTCTTT. Encoded protein: CASSLLRNTEAFF.

The genes are TRBV21-1 and TRBJ1-4; no check of the table's D call, TRBD1, against the DNA was made. TRBV21-1 represents a pseudogene. The CDR3 contains 16 residues. The CDR3 region is CASSKSWTGWAEKLFF. The CDR3 bases are TGTGCCAGCAGCAAATCCTGGACAGGTTGGGCTGAAAAACTGTTTTTT.

This clone was detected a few times. This chain links TRBV10-3 with TRBJ1-2; possibly TRBD1 for D (5 bases). CDR1 is ENHRY and CDR2 is SYGVKD in the germline V gene. There are 14 residues in the CDR3. The V end was cut by 3 bases, the J end by 0 bases, with 8 bases between. The CDR3 protein is CAISDSGPNYGYTF. The CDR3 nucleotides read TGTGCCATCAGTGATTCAGGGCCTAACTATGGCTACACCTTC.

The chain recombines TRBV12-3 or TRBV12-4 with TRBJ2-1; D is undetermined. V was pared by 5 bases and J by 3 bases, with 5 bases between. The CDR3 runs to 12 residues. CDR3 nucleotide sequence: TGTGCCAGCAGTCCCGTCTACAATGAGCAGTTCTTC. It codes for CASSPVYNEQFF.

The chain links TRBV5-1 to TRBJ1-2; D is ambiguous. CDR1 is SGHRS and CDR2 is YFSETQ in the germline V gene. V was shortened by 6 bases and J by 3 bases, with 15 bases between the two germline ends. The CDR3 is 14 residues long. This CDR3 reads CASTRSADYYGYTF. DNA for the CDR3: TGCGCCAGCACCCGTTCGGCGGACTACTATGGCTACACCTTC.